The sequence of this T cell receptor beta chain was determined in a study of cytomegalovirus exposure and HLA in healthy donors. Researchers ran the PCR with 60 Vbeta and 13 Jbeta primers. Generated by immunoSEQ multiplex PCR, the TCRdb table keeps only in-frame clones and is missing some. The repertoire includes over 100,000 clones, 75% to 80% of them detected once, and roughly 0.99% sits in the top ten. Per germline, CDR1 SNHLY and CDR2 FYNNEI. The CDR3 extends over 15 amino acids. With V trimmed by 10 bases and J by 3 bases, 12 bases remained unmatched. The chain combines TRBV2 with TRBJ1-3, with 7 bases identical to TRBD1. The sample consisted of PBMCs. The clonotype originates from a male donor in good health and CMV-seronegative. The CDR3 nucleotides are TGTGCCACCCAGACAGGGCCATCTTTTGGAAACACCATATATTTT. Amino acids: CATQTGPSFGNTIYF. Using reference TRBV2 and TRBJ1-3 for the parts outside the CDR3, the full variable domain is EPEVTQTPSHQVTQMGQEVILRCVPISNHLYFYWYRQILGQKVEFLVSFYNNEISEKSEIFDDQFSVERPDGSNFTLKIRSTKLEDSAMYFCATQTGPSFGNTIYFGEGSWLTVV.